This passage covers 8 T cell receptor beta chains from one sample sequenced in a study of vaccination and CD4 T cells after COVID-19. No cognate antigen is known for these TCRs. The assay that was used to sequence DNA from cultured CD4+ T cells was the Oncomine TCR Beta short-read assay. TCRdb analysed the PCR reads with MiXCR anew, one entry per CDR3 protein. The table lists around 16,000 distinct CDR3 sequences, under 65% of them singletons. The treatment denotes: roughly ten-day PBMC culture with coronavirus spike peptide pools or control peptides (ViraFEST assay). Source: CD4+ T cells from blood, cultured in vitro, taken before SARS-CoV-2 vaccination. The receptors derive from a human donor who had recovered from COVID-19.

The V gene is TRBV6-2 or TRBV6-3, the J gene TRBJ2-1; the D call may be TRBD1 or TRBD2 (5 bases each). The CDR3 has 14 residues. Looked up from germline, CDR1 is MNHEY and CDR2 is SVGEGT. Between the trimmed V and J ends, which lost 2 bases and 5 bases, there was a span of 10 bases. The CDR3, as DNA: TGTGCCAGCAGTTACGGGGGAACCCACAATGAGCAGTTCTTC. Its protein product is CASSYGGTHNEQFF.

The chain carries TRBV19 and TRBJ1-2, with 8 bases matching TRBD1. Germline assignment: CDR1 LNHDA and CDR2 SQIVND (reference sequence). V dropped 6 bases and J dropped 3; count of bases not matched to a gene: 3. The CDR3 loop spans 13 amino acids. Here the CDR3 DNA reads TGTGCCAGTAGGCTGACAGGGGACTATGGCTACACCTTC. Translating it yields CASRLTGDYGYTF. Full variable domain (remainder filled in from reference TRBV19 and TRBJ1-2): DGGITQSPKYLFRKEGQNVTLSCEQNLNHDAMYWYRQDPGQGLRLIYYSQIVNDFQKGDIAEGYSVSREKKESFPLTVTSAQKNPTAFYLCASRLTGDYGYTFGSGTRLTVV.

The chain uses TRBV15 and TRBJ1-4, with D possibly being TRBD1 (6 bases). The germline V and J ends were trimmed by 3 bases and 4 bases, with 15 bases remaining between them. Germline values: CDR1 LNHNV, CDR2 YYDKDF (reference sequence). The CDR3 consists of 16 residues. CDR3 loop: CATSRESGGGNEKLFF. CDR3 nucleotide sequence: TGTGCCACCAGCAGGGAGAGCGGGGGCGGTAATGAAAAACTGTTTTTT.

The chain links TRBV28 to TRBJ1-1; weak D call: TRBD1 (5 bases). CDR1 and CDR2 from the germline V gene are MDHEN and SYDVKM. V was shortened by 5 bases and J by 6 bases, with 22 bases between the two germline ends. This CDR3 region has 16 residues. The CDR3, as DNA: TGTGCCAGCAGTCCCCCGGGCAGGGTGAGCCCTCCTGAAGCTTTCTTT. Translating gives CASSPPGRVSPPEAFF.

The chain recombines TRBV6-1 with TRBJ1-1; D perhaps matches TRBD1 (5 bases). With 6 bases removed from V and 4 bases from J, the gap between germline ends came to 12 bases. The germline V gene has CDR1 MNHNS and CDR2 SASEGT. This CDR3 spans 13 amino acids. The CDR3 protein is CASSRRVLTEAFF. CDR3 in DNA: TGTGCCAGCAGCCGCAGGGTTCTCACTGAAGCTTTCTTT.

The chain combines TRBV5-1 with TRBJ1-2, with unresolved D. The CDR3 is made up of 12 amino acids. In germline, CDR1 is SGHRS, CDR2 YFSETQ. V was cut by 3 bases and J by 1 base, with 4 bases left in between. The CDR3 region has the DNA TGCGCCAGCAGCTCGAATAACTATGGCTACACCTTC. Amino acids: CASSSNNYGYTF.

This chain uses TRBV7-9 with TRBJ2-5; no clear D gene. Per germline, CDR1 SEHNR and CDR2 FQNEAQ (reference sequence). Between the trimmed V and J ends, which lost 1 base and 0 bases, there was a span of 0 bases. CDR3 length: 12 amino acids. CDR3: CASSLDQETQYF. The CDR3 bases are TGTGCCAGCAGCTTAGACCAAGAGACCCAGTACTTC. The complete variable domain, with remaining parts taken from reference TRBV7-9 and TRBJ2-5, reads DTGVSQNPRHKITKRGQNVTFRCDPISEHNRLYWYRQTLGQGPEFLTYFQNEAQLEKSRLLSDRFSAERPKGSFSTLEIQRTEQGDSAMYLCASSLDQETQYFGPGTRLLVL.

This clonotype was found once. The chain is built from TRBV2 and TRBJ1-2; D is perhaps TRBD1 (6 bases). The V gene lost 5 bases and the J gene lost 2 bases, with 12 bases spanning the gap. The germline V gene encodes CDR1 SNHLY and CDR2 FYNNEI. This CDR3 contains 14 residues. CDR3 amino acids: CASSQTGPNYGYTF. The DNA for the CDR3 is TGTGCCAGCAGTCAAACAGGGCCGAACTATGGCTACACCTTC.